The 7 T cell receptor beta chains in this list originate from one sample, sequenced in a study of blood T cell repertoires in COVID-19. Sequenced by immunoSEQ multiplex PCR; TCRdb stores in-frame clones only, minus some. The sample holds approximately 50,000 clones, about 90% seen once. Sequences were obtained from peripheral blood. These receptors originate from a human donor in a cohort sampled during active COVID-19.

DNA for the CDR3: TGTGCCAGCAGTTTTAACAGAAAACTGTTTTTT. Amino acids: CASSFNRKLFF. This rearrangement joins TRBV12-3 or TRBV12-4 to TRBJ1-4; D is undetermined. V lost 3 bases and J 10 bases, leaving 6 bases between the germline ends. This CDR3 has 11 residues.

This sequence joins TRBV7-9 and TRBJ1-1; D unclear. Germline assignment: CDR1 SEHNR and CDR2 FQNEAQ (reference sequence). Trimming cost V 5 bases and J 7 bases, with 14 bases left between them. The CDR3 is 13 residues long. The chain's CDR3 is CASSRGTRDEAFF. In DNA form, the CDR3 reads TGTGCCAGCAGCCGGGGAACGAGGGATGAAGCTTTCTTT.

Concerning this clone: No DNA is shown, since the ends of the CDR3 on it are uncertain; the CDR3 is the one TCRdb lists. The CDR3 spells CASSSSTGQNIQYF. The chain carries TRBV6-5 and TRBJ2-4; the table gives TRBD1 as D, unverified against the DNA. The CDR3 sequence runs 14 residues, both termini included. CDR1 and CDR2 (germline): MNHEY, SVGAGI.

The chain links TRBV7-6 to TRBJ2-5; D might be TRBD1 (6 bases). The germline CDR1 and CDR2 sequences are SGHVS and FNYEAQ. V dropped 2 bases and J dropped 2 bases, with 9 bases sitting between them. The CDR3 is 14 residues long. CDR3 loop: CASSLRQVQETQYF. For the CDR3, the DNA is TGTGCCAGCAGCTTAAGACAGGTACAAGAGACCCAGTACTTC.

The V call is TRBV2, the J call TRBJ1-2, with D unclear. The CDR3 runs 12 residues. Looked up from germline, CDR1 is SNHLY and CDR2 is FYNNEI. The V gene lost 7 bases and the J gene lost 4 bases, with 10 bases spanning the gap. CDR3 nucleotides: TGTGCCAGCATTTCGGCGGTCTATGGCTACACCTTC. Its translation is CASISAVYGYTF.

This chain connects TRBV9 to TRBJ2-1; 10 bases agree with TRBD2. The CDR3 length is 16 residues. With 0 bases clipped from V and 5 bases from J, the junction kept 5 bases outside the gene matches. Germline values: CDR1 SGDLS, CDR2 YYNGEE. CDR3 nucleotide sequence: TGTGCCAGCAGCGTAGAGAGCGGGAGGGCGAACAATGAGCAGTTCTTC. Translating gives CASSVESGRANNEQFF.

V usage is TRBV27 and J usage is TRBJ2-7; D possibly corresponds to TRBD2 (6 bases). The CDR3 length is 13 residues. Germline lookup yields CDR1 MNHEY and CDR2 SMNVEV (reference sequence). The V end lost 3 bases, the J end lost 7 bases, and 13 bases lay between the germline ends. The CDR3 region is CASSFSGAGEQYF. For the CDR3, the DNA is TGTGCCAGCAGTTTTTCGGGAGCGGGTGAGCAGTACTTC.